This TCR beta chain was identified in a study of beta chain features in type 1 diabetes (dated by TCRdb to the late 2010s). Looking at the study overall: Patients and healthy donors did not differ in mean age, gender distribution, total cell number or subset yield. Regulatory and stem cell-like memory subsets were obtained from only 8 patients and roughly eight healthy donors, while naive and central memory subsets were obtained from all 30 or so donors. Across all samples, approximately 100 million sorted cells were examined, and cell number per subset correlated strongly with RNA yield. The study compared TCRB repertoires of sorted circulating CD4+ T cell subsets between recently diagnosed type 1 diabetes patients and matched healthy donors. Results and caveats for the whole study, not just this receptor: PCR might favor shorter templates, but patient and control samples were amplified and corrected together, so any skew would affect both groups equally. Because cDNA rather than genomic DNA was sequenced, highly expressing activated cells could have been over-represented, although no difference in activation and CD3 levels was found between groups. Patients with type 1 diabetes made fewer insertions and deleted more nucleotides at VDJ recombination sites, implying thymic rearrangement abnormalities. HLA sub-analyses involved small numbers of individuals, so any influence of HLA type on TCRB rearrangement remained unresolved. Naive, central memory and regulatory TCRB repertoires appeared to be more alike among patients than among healthy donors. In all four CD4+ subsets, TCRB CDR3 length was moderately but significantly shorter in type 1 diabetes patients.

All of the isolated RNA was reverse transcribed with the High Capacity cDNA Reverse Transcription Kit, so expressed TCRB transcripts were sequenced. Deep immunoSEQ sequencing was applied to naive, central memory and regulatory T cell samples, giving an average of about 3.57 million total reads per sample. Sorted cells were lysed in RLT buffer, and RNA was extracted using DNase-treated RNeasy Micro or Mini kits according to cell number. To prevent cross-contamination, every cell subset was processed on its own, while patient and healthy donor samples were processed together. Using the immunoSEQ multiplex PCR, TCRB sequences were amplified from cDNA into 87-bp fragments spanning the CDR3 region. Amplicons were sequenced on the Illumina HiSeq platform. For the original study's pipeline: PCR bias was corrected computationally using synthetic template baselines, and reads within Hamming distance 2 were collapsed, with unmergeable singletons discarded. Reads were aligned to IMGT to assign V, D and J genes, CDR3 length, and insertions or deletions at six rearrangement sites. Within each subset, clonotype counts were normalized to the number of sorted cells before true diversity and Gini coefficients were calculated with the tcR R package. The overlap coefficient, calculated on TCRB nucleotide sequences, was used to measure repertoire sharing. Out-of-frame TCRB sequences from naive cells were analyzed as a proxy for the pre-selection repertoire. The table was pulled from immuneACCESS by TCRdb, which kept in-frame rearrangements only. Such tables lose some clones; where checked, under half of the loss comes from unresolved V genes, and the rest has no known cause. V, J and clone size derive from that table, while D and trimming were established from the DNA sequence. Across this sample there are hundreds of thousands of clones, with roughly 15% seen only once. Of the sample, roughly 0.015% is held by the ten largest clones.

Each donor gave one peripheral blood draw, averaging roughly 120 mL, which was collected into heparinised tubes. Naive, central memory, regulatory and stem cell-like memory CD4+ T cells were sorted on a BD FACSAria II using a panel including CD45RO, CCR7, CD25, CD127, CD95 and CD27. Every sorted population had a purity above 98%. Right away, PBMCs were isolated by Lymphoprep density gradient centrifugation and were stained directly, with no culture step. Samples were stained and sorted in pairs, with one healthy donor and one patient per experiment, so that batch effects were minimized. Details on this clone: The specificity of this receptor is unknown. Base qualities are not at hand, and no much larger clone is one base apart.

The CDR3 runs 15 residues from the cysteine to the phenylalanine. The retained sequence is limited to the CDR3, 45 bases, with the frame set at the first base. CDR1 PRHDT and CDR2 FYEKMQ are derived from the germline V gene (reference sequence). Trimming removed 4 bases from V and 8 bases from J; the gene matches leave 9 bases unexplained. This chain is built from TRBV13 and TRBJ2-1; 9 central bases correspond to TRBD2. Sequencing was carried out using naive CD4+ T cells from blood. In light of the paper, this sample's cell subset or site label describes: true naive CD4+ T cells. The TCR sequence derives from a man between 18 and 35 years old with type 1 diabetes. The CDR3: CASSSRLAGADEQFF. The nucleotide sequence is TGTGCCAGCAGCTCCCGCTTAGCGGGAGCAGATGAGCAGTTCTTC.